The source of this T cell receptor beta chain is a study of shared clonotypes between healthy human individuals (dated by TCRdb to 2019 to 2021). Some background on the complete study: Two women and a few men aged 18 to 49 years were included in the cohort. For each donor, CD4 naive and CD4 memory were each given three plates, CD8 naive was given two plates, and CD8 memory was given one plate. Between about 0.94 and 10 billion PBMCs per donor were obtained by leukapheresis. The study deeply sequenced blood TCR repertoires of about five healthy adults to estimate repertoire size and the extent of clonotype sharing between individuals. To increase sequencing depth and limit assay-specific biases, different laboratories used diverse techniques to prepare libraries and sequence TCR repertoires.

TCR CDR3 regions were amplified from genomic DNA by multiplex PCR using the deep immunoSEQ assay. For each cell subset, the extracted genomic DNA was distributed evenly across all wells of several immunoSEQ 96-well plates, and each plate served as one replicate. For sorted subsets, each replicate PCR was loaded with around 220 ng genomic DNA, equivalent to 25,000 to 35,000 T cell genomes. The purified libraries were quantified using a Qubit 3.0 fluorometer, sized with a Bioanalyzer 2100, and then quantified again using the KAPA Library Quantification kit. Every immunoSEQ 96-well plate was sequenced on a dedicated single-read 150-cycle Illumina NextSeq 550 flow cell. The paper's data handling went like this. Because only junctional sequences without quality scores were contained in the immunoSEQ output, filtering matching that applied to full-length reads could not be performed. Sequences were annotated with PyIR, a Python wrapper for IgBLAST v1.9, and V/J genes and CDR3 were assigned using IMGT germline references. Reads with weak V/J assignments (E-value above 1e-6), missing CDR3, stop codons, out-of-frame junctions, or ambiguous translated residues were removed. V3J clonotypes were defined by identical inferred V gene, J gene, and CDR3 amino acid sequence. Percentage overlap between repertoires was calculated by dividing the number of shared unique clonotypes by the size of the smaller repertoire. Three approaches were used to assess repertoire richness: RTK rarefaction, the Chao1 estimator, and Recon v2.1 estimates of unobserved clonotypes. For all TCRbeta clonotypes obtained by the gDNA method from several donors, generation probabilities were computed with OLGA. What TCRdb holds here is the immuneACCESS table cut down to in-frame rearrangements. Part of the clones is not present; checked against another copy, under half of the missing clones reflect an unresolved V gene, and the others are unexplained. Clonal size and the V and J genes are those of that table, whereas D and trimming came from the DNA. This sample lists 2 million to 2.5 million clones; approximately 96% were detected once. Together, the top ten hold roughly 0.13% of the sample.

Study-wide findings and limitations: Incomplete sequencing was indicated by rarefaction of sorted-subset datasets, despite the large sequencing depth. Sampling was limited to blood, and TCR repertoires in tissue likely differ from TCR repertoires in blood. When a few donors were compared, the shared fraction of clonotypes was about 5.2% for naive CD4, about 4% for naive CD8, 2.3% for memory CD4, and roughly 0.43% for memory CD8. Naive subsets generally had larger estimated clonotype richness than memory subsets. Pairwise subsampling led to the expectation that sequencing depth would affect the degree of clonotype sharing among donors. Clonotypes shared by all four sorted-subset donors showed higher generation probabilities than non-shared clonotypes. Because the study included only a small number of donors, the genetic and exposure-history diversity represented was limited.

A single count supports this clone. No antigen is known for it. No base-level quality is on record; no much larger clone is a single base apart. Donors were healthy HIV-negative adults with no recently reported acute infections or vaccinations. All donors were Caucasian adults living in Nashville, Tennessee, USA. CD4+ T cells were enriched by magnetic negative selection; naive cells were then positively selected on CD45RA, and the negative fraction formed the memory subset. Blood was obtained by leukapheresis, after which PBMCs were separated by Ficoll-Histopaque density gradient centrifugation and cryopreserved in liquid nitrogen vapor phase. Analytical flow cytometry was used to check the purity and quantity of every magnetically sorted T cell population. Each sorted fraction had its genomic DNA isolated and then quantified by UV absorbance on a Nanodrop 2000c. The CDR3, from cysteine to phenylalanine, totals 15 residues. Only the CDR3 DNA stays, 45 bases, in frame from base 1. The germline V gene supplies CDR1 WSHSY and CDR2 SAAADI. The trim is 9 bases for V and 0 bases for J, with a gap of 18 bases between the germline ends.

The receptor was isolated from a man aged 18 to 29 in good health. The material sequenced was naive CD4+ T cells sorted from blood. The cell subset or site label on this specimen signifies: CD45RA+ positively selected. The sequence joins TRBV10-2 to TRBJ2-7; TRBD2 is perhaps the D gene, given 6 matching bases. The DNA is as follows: TGCGCCAGGTCCCGCGAACGGAGGGTCTCCTACGAGCAGTACTTC. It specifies CARSRERRVSYEQYF.